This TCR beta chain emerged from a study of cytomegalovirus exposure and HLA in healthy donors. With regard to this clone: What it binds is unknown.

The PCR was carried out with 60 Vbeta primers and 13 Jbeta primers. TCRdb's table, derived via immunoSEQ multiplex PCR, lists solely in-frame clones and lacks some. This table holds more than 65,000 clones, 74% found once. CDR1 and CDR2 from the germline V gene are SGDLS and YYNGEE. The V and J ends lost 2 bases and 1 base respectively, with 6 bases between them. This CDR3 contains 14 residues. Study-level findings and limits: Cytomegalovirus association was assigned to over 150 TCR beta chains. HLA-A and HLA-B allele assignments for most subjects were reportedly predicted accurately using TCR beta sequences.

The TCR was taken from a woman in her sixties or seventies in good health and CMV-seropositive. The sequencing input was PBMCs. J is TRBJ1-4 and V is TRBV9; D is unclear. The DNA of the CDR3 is TGTGCCAGCAGCGTGGCAGGAACTAATGAAAAACTGTTTTTT. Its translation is CASSVAGTNEKLFF.